This TCR beta chain was sequenced in a study of T cell changes during pregnancy in multiple sclerosis. This CDR3 has 17 amino acids. Germline trimming cut 4 bases from V and 11 bases from J; bases unmatched to any gene: 18. Germline assignment: CDR1 SNHLY and CDR2 FYNNEI. The protocol was immunoSEQ multiplex PCR, while the TCRdb copy is restricted to in-frame clones and leaves out a portion. The repertoire includes about 44,000 clones, around 90% of them detected once, and 0.7% sits in the top ten. The sequenced sample was CD4+ T cells from peripheral blood mononuclear cells, obtained before pregnancy. This chain joins TRBV2 and TRBJ2-7, with 12 positions matching TRBD1. The origin of this receptor is a female donor with multiple sclerosis, enrolled in a pregnancy study. As DNA, the CDR3 is TGTGCCAGCAGTGCGACCTCTCGGGGGACAGGGGGCGAAATGAAGTACTTC. Its protein product is CASSATSRGTGGEMKYF.